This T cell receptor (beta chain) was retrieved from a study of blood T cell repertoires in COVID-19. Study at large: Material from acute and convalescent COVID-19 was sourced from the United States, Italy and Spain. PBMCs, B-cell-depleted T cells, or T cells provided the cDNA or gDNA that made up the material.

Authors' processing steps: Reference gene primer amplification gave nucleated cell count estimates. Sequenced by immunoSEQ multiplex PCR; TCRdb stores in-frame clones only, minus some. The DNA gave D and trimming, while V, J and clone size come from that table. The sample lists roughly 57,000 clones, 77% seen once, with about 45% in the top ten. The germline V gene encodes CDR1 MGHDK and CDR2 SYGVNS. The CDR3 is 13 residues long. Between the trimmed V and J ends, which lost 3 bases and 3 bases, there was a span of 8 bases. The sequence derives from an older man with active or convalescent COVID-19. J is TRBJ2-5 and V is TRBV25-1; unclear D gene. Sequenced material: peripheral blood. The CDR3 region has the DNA TGTGCCAGCAGTGATCAAACGGAAGAGACCCAGTACTTC. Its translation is CASSDQTEETQYF.